This TCR beta chain appears in the sequencing data of a study of blood T cell repertoires in COVID-19. V shed 6 bases and J 5 bases; nucleotides not matched to a gene: 5. This CDR3 is 13 amino acids long. Per germline, CDR1 MNHEY and CDR2 SVGAGI. Per the original methods: Scientists estimated how many nucleated cells there were by amplifying reference gene primers. Libraries were prepared by immunoSEQ multiplex PCR; TCRdb keeps only in-frame clonotypes and omits some of them. V and J calls and clone size are copied from that table; D and trimming were computed from the DNA. The sample lists around 370,000 clones, around 89% occurring once.

V usage is TRBV6-5 and J usage is TRBJ2-7; 9 positions match TRBD2. The source is a man between 18 and 35 years old with active or convalescent COVID-19. The sequenced sample consisted of peripheral blood. CDR3 protein: CASSGGGADEQYF. The CDR3 coding sequence is TGTGCCAGCAGCGGCGGGGGGGCGGACGAGCAGTACTTC.